The 2 T cell receptor beta chains presented below share a single source sample, sequenced in a study of T cells in tumors after PD-1 blockade (dated 2019 in TCRdb). The library was made by the immunoSEQ multiplex PCR assay. The table comes from immuneACCESS by way of TCRdb, which keeps in-frame sequences with V and J called. Part of the clones is missing from these tables; in studies checked, under half for an unresolved V gene and the rest for unknown reasons. In this sample the table shows 45,000 or so clones, more than 65% of which occur a single time. The top ten hold around 9.3% of the sample. The material sequenced was PBMCs, taken before anti-PD-1 therapy. Source of these receptors: a human donor with advanced basal cell or squamous cell carcinoma (not recorded which).

This rearrangement joins TRBV10-2 to TRBJ1-1; D remains unclear. Germline V lookup: CDR1 WSHSY, CDR2 SAAADI. V was trimmed by 3 bases and J by 2 bases, leaving 4 bases between them. The CDR3 runs to 12 residues. The CDR3 region has the DNA TGCGCCAGCAGTGACCCTAACACTGAAGCTTTCTTT. It is translated as CASSDPNTEAFF.

This clone showed up just once. The rearrangement joins TRBV5-1 to TRBJ2-3; a weak D match, TRBD2 (6 bases). Germline CDR1 and CDR2: SGHRS and YFSETQ. This CDR3 region has 13 residues. Trimming pared 5 bases from V and 4 bases from J, leaving 11 bases between. The chain's CDR3 is CASRELAPDTQYF. DNA for the CDR3: TGCGCCAGCAGAGAACTAGCTCCAGATACGCAGTATTTT.